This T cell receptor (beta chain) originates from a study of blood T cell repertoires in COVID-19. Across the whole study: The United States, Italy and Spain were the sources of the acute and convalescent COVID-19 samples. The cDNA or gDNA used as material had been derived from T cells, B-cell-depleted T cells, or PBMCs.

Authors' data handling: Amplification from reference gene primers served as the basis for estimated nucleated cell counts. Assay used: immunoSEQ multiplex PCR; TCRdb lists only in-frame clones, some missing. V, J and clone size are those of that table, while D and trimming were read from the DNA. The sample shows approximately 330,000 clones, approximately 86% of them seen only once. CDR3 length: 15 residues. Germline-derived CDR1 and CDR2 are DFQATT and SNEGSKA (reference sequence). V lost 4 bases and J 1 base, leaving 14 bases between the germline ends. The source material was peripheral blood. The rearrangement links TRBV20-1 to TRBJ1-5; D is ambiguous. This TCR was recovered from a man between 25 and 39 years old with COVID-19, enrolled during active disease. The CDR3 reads CSANEGVGSNQPQHF. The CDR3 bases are TGCAGTGCTAATGAGGGAGTTGGAAGCAATCAGCCCCAGCATTTT.